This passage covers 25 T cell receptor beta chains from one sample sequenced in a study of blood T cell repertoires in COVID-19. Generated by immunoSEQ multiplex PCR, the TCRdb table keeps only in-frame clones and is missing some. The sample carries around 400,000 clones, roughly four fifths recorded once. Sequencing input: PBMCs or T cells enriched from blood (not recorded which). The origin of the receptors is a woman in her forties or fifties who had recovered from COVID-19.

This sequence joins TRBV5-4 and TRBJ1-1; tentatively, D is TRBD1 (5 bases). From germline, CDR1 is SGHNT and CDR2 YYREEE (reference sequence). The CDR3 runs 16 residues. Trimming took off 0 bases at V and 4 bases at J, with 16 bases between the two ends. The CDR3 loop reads CASSLEIGGTFTEAFF. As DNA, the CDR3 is TGTGCCAGCAGCTTGGAAATAGGAGGGACCTTCACTGAAGCTTTCTTT.

The CDR3 is CAISPQGTGYMNTEAFF. The CDR3 coding sequence is TGTGCCATCAGCCCCCAGGGGACAGGTTACATGAACACTGAAGCTTTCTTT. The chain joins TRBV10-3 to TRBJ1-1; 8 positions agree with TRBD1. The junction had 12 bases not matched to a gene; V was cut back by 6 bases and J by 0 bases. The germline CDR1 and CDR2 sequences are ENHRY and SYGVKD. The CDR3 length is 17 residues.

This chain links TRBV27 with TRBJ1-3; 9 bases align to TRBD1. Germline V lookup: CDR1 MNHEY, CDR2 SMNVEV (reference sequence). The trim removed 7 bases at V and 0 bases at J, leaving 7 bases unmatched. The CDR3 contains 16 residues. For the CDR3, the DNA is TGTGCCAGCAAGAGACAGGGGGACACCTCTGGAAACACCATATATTTT. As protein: CASKRQGDTSGNTIYF.

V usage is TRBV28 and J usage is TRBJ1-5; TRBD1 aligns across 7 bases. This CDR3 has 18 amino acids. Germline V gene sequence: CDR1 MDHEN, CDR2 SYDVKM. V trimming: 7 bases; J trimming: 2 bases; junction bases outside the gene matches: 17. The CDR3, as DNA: TGTGCCAGCACCCAGGGGGGACACCTAACTGTTCGCAATCAGCCCCAGCATTTT. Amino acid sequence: CASTQGGHLTVRNQPQHF.

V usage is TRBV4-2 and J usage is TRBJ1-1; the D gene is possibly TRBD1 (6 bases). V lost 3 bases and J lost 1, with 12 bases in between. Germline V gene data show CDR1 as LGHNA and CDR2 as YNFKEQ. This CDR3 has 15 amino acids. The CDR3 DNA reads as TGTGCCAGCAGCCATACAGGACAGCCGAACACTGAAGCTTTCTTT. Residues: CASSHTGQPNTEAFF.

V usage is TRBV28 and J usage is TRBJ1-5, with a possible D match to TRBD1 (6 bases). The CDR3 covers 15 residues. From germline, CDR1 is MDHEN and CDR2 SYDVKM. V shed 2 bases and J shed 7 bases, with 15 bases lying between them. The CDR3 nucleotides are TGTGCCAGCAGTTTAAATTTGGGGGCAAGGCAGCCCCAGCATTTT. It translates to CASSLNLGARQPQHF.

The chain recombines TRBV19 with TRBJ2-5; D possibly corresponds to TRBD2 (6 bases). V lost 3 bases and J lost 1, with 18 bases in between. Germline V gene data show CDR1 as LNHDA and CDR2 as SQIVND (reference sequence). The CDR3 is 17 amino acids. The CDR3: CASSMRWATSFQETQYF. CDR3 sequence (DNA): TGTGCCAGTAGTATGCGGTGGGCGACTAGTTTCCAAGAGACCCAGTACTTC.

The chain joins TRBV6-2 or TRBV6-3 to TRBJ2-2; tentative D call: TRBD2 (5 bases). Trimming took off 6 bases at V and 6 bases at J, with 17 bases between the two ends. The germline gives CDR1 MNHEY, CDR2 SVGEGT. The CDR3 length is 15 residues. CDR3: CASSPITSSAGELFF. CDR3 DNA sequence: TGTGCCAGCAGCCCGATTACTAGTTCGGCCGGGGAGCTGTTTTTT.

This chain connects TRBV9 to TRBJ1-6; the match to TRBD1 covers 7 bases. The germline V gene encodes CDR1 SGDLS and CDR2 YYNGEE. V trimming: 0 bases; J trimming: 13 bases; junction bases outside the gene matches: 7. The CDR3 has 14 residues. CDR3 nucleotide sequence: TGTGCCAGCAGCGTAGTGGGCAGGGGGTCCCCCCTCCACTTT. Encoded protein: CASSVVGRGSPLHF.

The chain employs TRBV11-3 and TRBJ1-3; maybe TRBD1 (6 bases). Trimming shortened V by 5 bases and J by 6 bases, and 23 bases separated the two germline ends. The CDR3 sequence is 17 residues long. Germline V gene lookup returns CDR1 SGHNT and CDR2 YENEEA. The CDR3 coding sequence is TGTGCCAGCAGCCTAATACAGGGATCATACTTCGAAAACACCATATATTTT. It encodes CASSLIQGSYFENTIYF.

The CDR3 nucleotides read TGTGCCAGCAGTGAGGGAACAGGCGAAGCTTTCTTT. Translation gives CASSEGTGEAFF. V and J are TRBV2 and TRBJ1-1; tentatively, D is TRBD1 (5 bases). V was pared by 3 bases and J by 8 bases, with 10 bases between. CDR1 SNHLY and CDR2 FYNNEI come from the germline V gene. This CDR3 spans 12 amino acids. Full variable domain (rest looked up from reference TRBV2 and TRBJ1-1): EPEVTQTPSHQVTQMGQEVILRCVPISNHLYFYWYRQILGQKVEFLVSFYNNEISEKSEIFDDQFSVERPDGSNFTLKIRSTKLEDSAMYFCASSEGTGEAFFGQGTRLTVV.

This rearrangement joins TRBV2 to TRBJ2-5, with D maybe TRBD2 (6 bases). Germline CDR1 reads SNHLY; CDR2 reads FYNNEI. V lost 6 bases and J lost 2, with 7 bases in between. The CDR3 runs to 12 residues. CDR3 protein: CASSGTQETQYF. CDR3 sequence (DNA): TGTGCCAGCAGCGGGACTCAAGAGACCCAGTACTTC.

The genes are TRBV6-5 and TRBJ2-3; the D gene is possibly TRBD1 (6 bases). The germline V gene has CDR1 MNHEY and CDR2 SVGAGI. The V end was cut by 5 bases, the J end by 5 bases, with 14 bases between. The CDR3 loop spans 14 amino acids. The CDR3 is CASSNQQGLDTQYF. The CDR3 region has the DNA TGTGCCAGCAGTAATCAACAGGGTTTAGATACGCAGTATTTT.

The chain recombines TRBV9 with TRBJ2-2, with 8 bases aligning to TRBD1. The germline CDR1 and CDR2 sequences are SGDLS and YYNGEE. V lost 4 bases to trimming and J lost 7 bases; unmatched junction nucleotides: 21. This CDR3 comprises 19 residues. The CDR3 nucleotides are TGTGCCAGCAGCTTGCAGACAGGGGCTAGCGCACTAAGGCGCGGGGAGCTGTTTTTT. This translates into CASSLQTGASALRRGELFF.

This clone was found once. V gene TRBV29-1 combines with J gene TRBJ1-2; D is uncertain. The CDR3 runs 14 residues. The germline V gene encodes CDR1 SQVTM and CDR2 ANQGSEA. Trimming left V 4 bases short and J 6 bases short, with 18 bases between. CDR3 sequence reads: CSVVRISQPDGYTF. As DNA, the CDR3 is TGCAGCGTTGTGCGGATCTCTCAACCAGATGGCTACACCTTC.

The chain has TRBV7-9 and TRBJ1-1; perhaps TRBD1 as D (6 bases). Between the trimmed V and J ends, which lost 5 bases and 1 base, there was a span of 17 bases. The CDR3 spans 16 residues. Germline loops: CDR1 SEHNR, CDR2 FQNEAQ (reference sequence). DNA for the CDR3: TGTGCCAGCAGCCCTAGGCAGGGGTTCGGGAACACTGAAGCTTTCTTT. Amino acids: CASSPRQGFGNTEAFF.

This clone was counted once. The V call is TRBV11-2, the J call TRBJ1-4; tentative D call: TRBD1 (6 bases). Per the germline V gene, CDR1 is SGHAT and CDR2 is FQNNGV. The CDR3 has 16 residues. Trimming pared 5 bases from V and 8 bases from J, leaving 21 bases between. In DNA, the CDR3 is TGTGCCAGCAGCGATCGTTGGGGATTGGGGGCCGAAAAACTGTTTTTT. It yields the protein CASSDRWGLGAEKLFF.

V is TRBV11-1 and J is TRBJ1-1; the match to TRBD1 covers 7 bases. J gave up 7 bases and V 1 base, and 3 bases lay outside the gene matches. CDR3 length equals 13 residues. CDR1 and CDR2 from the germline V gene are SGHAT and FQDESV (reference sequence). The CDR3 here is CASSLVNRGEAFF. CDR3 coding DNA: TGTGCCAGCAGCTTAGTGAACAGGGGTGAAGCTTTCTTT.

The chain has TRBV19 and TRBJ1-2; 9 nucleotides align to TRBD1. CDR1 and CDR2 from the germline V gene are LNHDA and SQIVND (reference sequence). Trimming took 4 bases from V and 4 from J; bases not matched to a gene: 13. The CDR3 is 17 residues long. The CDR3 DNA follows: TGTGCCAGTAGTAAACGGGACAGGGCCTTAGTAGGCTATGGCTACACCTTC. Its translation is CASSKRDRALVGYGYTF.

The CDR3 DNA reads TGTGCCAGCAGTTACTCGCGGGGAACTAATGAAAAACTGTTTTTT. The encoded protein is CASSYSRGTNEKLFF. The chain employs TRBV6-5 and TRBJ1-4; D not certain. Trimming took off 0 bases at V and 1 base at J, with 6 bases between the two ends. The CDR3 loop spans 15 amino acids. Germline CDR1 MNHEY, CDR2 SVGAGI.

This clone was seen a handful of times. This CDR3 reads CATARTDPGQPQHF. For the CDR3, the DNA is TGTGCCACCGCCCGGACAGACCCGGGGCAGCCCCAGCATTTT. The chain recombines TRBV19 with TRBJ1-5; D perhaps matches TRBD1 (6 bases). Trimming stripped 10 bases from V and 7 bases from J, with 20 bases between. CDR1 and CDR2 from the germline V gene are LNHDA and SQIVND (reference sequence). The CDR3 covers 14 residues. Based on the CDR3 plus reference TRBV19 and TRBJ1-5, the full variable domain is DGGITQSPKYLFRKEGQNVTLSCEQNLNHDAMYWYRQDPGQGLRLIYYSQIVNDFQKGDIAEGYSVSREKKESFPLTVTSAQKNPTAFYLCATARTDPGQPQHFGDGTRLSIL.

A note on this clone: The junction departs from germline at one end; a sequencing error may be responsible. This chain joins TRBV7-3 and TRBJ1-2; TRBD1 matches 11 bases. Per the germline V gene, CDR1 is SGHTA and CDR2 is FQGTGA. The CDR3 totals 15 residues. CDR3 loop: CASSVTGTGGYGYTF. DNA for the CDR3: TGTGCCAGCAGCGTAACCGGGACAGGGGGCTATGGCTACACCTTC.

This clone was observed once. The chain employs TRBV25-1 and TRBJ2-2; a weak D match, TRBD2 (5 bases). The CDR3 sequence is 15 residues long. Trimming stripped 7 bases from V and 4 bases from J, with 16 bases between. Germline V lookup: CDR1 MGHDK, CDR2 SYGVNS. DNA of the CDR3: TGTGCCAGCACCCGAGGGATGGGCGGCACCGGGGAGCTGTTTTTT. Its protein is CASTRGMGGTGELFF.

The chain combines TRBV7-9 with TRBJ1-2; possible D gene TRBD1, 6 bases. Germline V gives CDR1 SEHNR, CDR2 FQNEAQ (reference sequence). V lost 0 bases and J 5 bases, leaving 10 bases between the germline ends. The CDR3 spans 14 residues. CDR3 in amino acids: CASSLAGRGYGYTF. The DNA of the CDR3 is TGTGCCAGCAGCTTAGCAGGGAGGGGGTATGGCTACACCTTC.

The CDR3 reads CASSPSGRVVDEQFF. CDR3 DNA: TGTGCCAGCTCACCTAGCGGGAGGGTAGTTGATGAGCAGTTCTTC. The rearrangement links TRBV18 to TRBJ2-1, with TRBD2 matching over 11 bases. The V and J ends lost 3 bases and 8 bases, in that order; junction bases with no gene match: 6. This CDR3 has 15 residues. CDR1 and CDR2 (germline): KGHSH, LQKENI.